The sequence of this T cell receptor (beta chain) was determined in a study of technical replicates of blood from a handful of donors. The ends were cut back, 4 bases at V and 6 bases at J, with 18 bases in the middle. Germline CDR1 reads MDHEN; CDR2 reads SYDVKM. This CDR3 has 15 amino acids. The method was immunoSEQ multiplex PCR; TCRdb's version includes in-frame clones alone and lacks a portion of them. The table has about 70,000 clones, approximately 96% seen once. This sequence was found in a human donor in good health. V and J are TRBV28 and TRBJ1-2, with D possibly matching TRBD1 (6 bases). The sequencing sample was made of T cells isolated from PBMCs. CDR3 coding DNA: TGTGCCAGCAGTTCTCCCGGGACAATGGACGATGGCTACACCTTC. This sequence encodes CASSSPGTMDDGYTF.